Below, 32 T cell receptor beta chains from the same sample are listed, as sequenced in a study of cytomegalovirus exposure and HLA in healthy donors. With 60 Vbeta and 13 Jbeta primers, the PCR was carried out. Data came from immunoSEQ multiplex PCR; TCRdb stores just in-frame clones and leaves some out. This repertoire shows fewer than 200,000 clones, around 81% found once; its top ten account for about 2.2%. Sample: PBMCs. These receptors were taken from a woman aged 25 to 45 in good health and CMV-seronegative.

The chain has TRBV19 and TRBJ1-1; 7 bases map to TRBD1. The trim removed 4 bases at V and 5 bases at J, leaving 4 bases unmatched. This CDR3 spans 13 amino acids. Germline V gives CDR1 LNHDA, CDR2 SQIVND (reference sequence). CDR3 protein: CASSRGQMTEAFF. The CDR3 nucleotides are TGTGCCAGTAGTAGGGGACAGATGACTGAAGCTTTCTTT.

A note on this clone: The junction shows a germline mismatch at one end, possibly a read error. The chain uses TRBV14 and TRBJ2-6, with D tentatively TRBD2 (6 bases). CDR3 length: 19 residues. CDR1 SGHDN and CDR2 FVKESK come from the germline V gene. CDR3 amino acids: CASSQQTGTLHSGANGLTF. CDR3 bases: TGTGCCAGCAGCCAGCAAACCGGGACTCTTCACTCTGGGGCCAACGGCCTGACTTTC.

The V and J genes are TRBV18 and TRBJ2-3, with TRBD1 identical over 8 bases. The germline V gene encodes CDR1 KGHSH and CDR2 LQKENI. The CDR3 extends over 14 amino acids. V dropped 6 bases and J dropped 5; count of bases not matched to a gene: 7. The CDR3 bases are TGTGCCAGCTCCCCTGGACAGGGTAGAGATACGCAGTATTTT. Translated, it gives CASSPGQGRDTQYF.

The V and J genes are TRBV5-6 and TRBJ1-1, with TRBD1 as a possible D gene (5 bases). The CDR3 extends over 15 amino acids. Germline lookup yields CDR1 SGHDT and CDR2 YYEEEE. The germline V and J ends were trimmed by 1 base and 0 bases, with 10 bases remaining between them. The CDR3 here is CASSLFDSMNTEAFF. As DNA, the CDR3 is TGTGCCAGCAGCTTGTTTGACAGCATGAACACTGAAGCTTTCTTT.

V and J are TRBV15 and TRBJ2-4; TRBD1 matches at 9 bases. Unmatched junction bases numbered 11, after V lost 5 bases and J lost 6 bases. The length of the CDR3 is 16 residues. The germline gives CDR1 LNHNV, CDR2 YYDKDF (reference sequence). CDR3 in amino acids: CATSQGGDRVLNIQYF. As DNA, the CDR3 is TGTGCCACCAGCCAAGGGGGGGACAGGGTCTTAAACATTCAGTACTTC.

This clone appeared once. This chain connects TRBV18 to TRBJ2-1; D is possibly TRBD1 (5 bases). V was clipped by 4 bases and J by 8 bases, with 27 bases between them. Germline V gives CDR1 KGHSH, CDR2 LQKENI. The CDR3 sequence is 18 residues long. The CDR3 spells CASSQSVGVRLSEDEQFF. In nucleotides, the CDR3 is TGTGCCAGCTCACAATCCGTAGGGGTTAGACTCTCCGAGGATGAGCAGTTCTTC.

The chain joins TRBV4-1 to TRBJ2-7; 8 nucleotides line up with TRBD1. Per germline, CDR1 MGHRA and CDR2 YSYEKL. This CDR3 has 15 residues. The V segment lost 6 bases and the J segment 3 bases; nucleotides outside the gene matches: 10. The CDR3 is CASRTWTGRNYEQYF. CDR3 nucleotide sequence: TGCGCCAGCAGAACATGGACAGGGCGGAACTACGAGCAGTACTTC.

V and J are TRBV7-2 and TRBJ2-5, with D possibly TRBD1 on 7 matching bases. The V end lost 5 bases, the J end lost 7 bases, and 11 bases lay between the germline ends. The CDR3 covers 12 residues. The germline V gene encodes CDR1 SGHTA and CDR2 FQGNSA. DNA for the CDR3: TGTGCCAGCAGCCGACAGGGAGGGACCCAGTACTTC. Protein: CASSRQGGTQYF.

This chain connects TRBV6-1 to TRBJ2-1; D may be TRBD2 (5 bases). V lost 5 bases to trimming and J lost 4 bases, with 12 bases between them. The CDR3 is made up of 14 amino acids. Germline lookup yields CDR1 MNHNS and CDR2 SASEGT. CDR3 nucleotides: TGTGCCAGCAGTTGGAAAGGCGGGTACAATGAGCAGTTCTTC. The encoded protein is CASSWKGGYNEQFF.

This clone was recorded a few times. This chain uses TRBV6-5 with TRBJ1-3; the match to TRBD1 covers 7 bases. Looked up from germline, CDR1 is MNHEY and CDR2 is SVGAGI. V trimming: 6 bases; J trimming: 4 bases; junction bases outside the gene matches: 6. This CDR3 contains 14 residues. As DNA, the CDR3 is TGTGCCAGCAGGACCAGGGGGTCAGGAAACACCATATATTTT. Protein sequence: CASRTRGSGNTIYF.

The chain is built from TRBV27 and TRBJ2-5; TRBD1 aligns across 7 bases. Germline CDR1 and CDR2: MNHEY and SMNVEV (reference sequence). Unmatched junction bases numbered 10, after V lost 5 bases and J lost 4 bases. The CDR3 extends over 15 amino acids. In DNA form, the CDR3 reads TGTGCCAGCAGTGGATCAATTACAGGGGCAGAGACCCAGTACTTC. It translates to CASSGSITGAETQYF.

This clone has more than one count but fewer than ten. The rearrangement uses TRBV7-8 and TRBJ2-2; the D gene is possibly TRBD1 (6 bases). Trimming stripped 6 bases from V and 8 bases from J, with 10 bases between. This CDR3 is built from 12 residues. Germline V gene data show CDR1 as SGHVS and CDR2 as FQNEAQ. The chain's CDR3 is CASRQGVGELFF. CDR3 DNA sequence: TGTGCCAGCAGACAGGGTGTAGGGGAGCTGTTTTTT.

The chain couples TRBV28 to TRBJ1-2, with 7 bases aligning to TRBD1. Per the germline V gene, CDR1 is MDHEN and CDR2 is SYDVKM. CDR3 size: 17 residues. The V gene end was trimmed by 5 bases and the J gene end by 4 bases; junction bases not matched to a gene: 16. The CDR3 region is CASSLLGTVGVGYGYTF. The CDR3 bases are TGTGCCAGCAGTCTCCTCGGGACAGTCGGTGTTGGCTATGGCTACACCTTC.

This clone was detected only once. This chain connects TRBV28 to TRBJ2-7, with D uncertain. The germline V gene encodes CDR1 MDHEN and CDR2 SYDVKM. V gave up 6 bases and J gave up 3 bases, with 15 bases separating them. The CDR3 is 14 amino acids. Written as DNA, the CDR3 is TGTGCCAGCAGGAACGAGGAATCCAGCTACGAGCAGTACTTC. Translating it yields CASRNEESSYEQYF.

With regard to this clone: Other DNA sequences in this sample translate to the same CDR3. The chain carries TRBV5-1 and TRBJ1-2; 7 bases agree with TRBD1. The CDR3 length is 14 residues. Germline V lookup: CDR1 SGHRS, CDR2 YFSETQ. With V trimmed by 4 bases and J by 0 bases, 3 bases remained unmatched. CDR3 sequence: CASSPGTANYGYTF. CDR3 nucleotides: TGCGCCAGCAGCCCGGGGACAGCTAACTATGGCTACACCTTC.

The J gene is TRBJ2-1, the V gene TRBV6-5; possibly TRBD2 for D (5 bases). The CDR3 covers 15 residues. Germline values: CDR1 MNHEY, CDR2 SVGAGI. V gave up 7 bases and J gave up 7 bases, with 20 bases separating them. The DNA of the CDR3 is TGTGCCAGCATAGCACGTCAGACTAATGGGAATGAGCAGTTCTTC. This gives the protein CASIARQTNGNEQFF.

This sequence joins TRBV9 and TRBJ2-2; D gene unclear. The germline V gene encodes CDR1 SGDLS and CDR2 YYNGEE. V gave up 4 bases and J gave up 4 bases, with 17 bases separating them. The CDR3 consists of 16 residues. This chain's CDR3 is CASSQTQAPTTGELFF. The CDR3 DNA follows: TGTGCCAGCAGCCAGACGCAGGCACCAACCACCGGGGAGCTGTTTTTT. Full variable domain (outside the CDR3, taken from reference TRBV9 and TRBJ2-2): DSGVTQTPKHLITATGQRVTLRCSPRSGDLSVYWYQQSLDQGLQFLIQYYNGEERAKGNILERFSAQQFPDLHSELNLSSLELGDSALYFCASSQTQAPTTGELFFGEGSRLTVL.

Note on this clone: This CDR3 is also generated by other DNA sequences in the sample. The genes are TRBV6-6 and TRBJ2-7; D is possibly TRBD2 (6 bases). In germline, CDR1 is MNHNY, CDR2 SVGAGI (reference sequence). With 0 bases removed from V and 1 base from J, the gap between germline ends came to 7 bases. There are 14 residues in the CDR3. The CDR3 reads CASSYSGGSYEQYF. As DNA, the CDR3 is TGTGCCAGCAGTTACTCGGGGGGATCCTACGAGCAGTACTTC.

The V and J genes are TRBV27 and TRBJ2-3; no clear D. Trimming shortened V by 3 bases and J by 1 base, and 11 bases separated the two germline ends. This CDR3 contains 15 residues. Germline lookup yields CDR1 MNHEY and CDR2 SMNVEV (reference sequence). As DNA, the CDR3 is TGTGCCAGCAGTTTGAGGCTAACCGGCACAGATACGCAGTATTTT. Translating it yields CASSLRLTGTDTQYF.

The chain is built from TRBV29-1 and TRBJ2-3, with D uncertain. V lost 2 bases to trimming and J lost 2 bases, with 8 bases between them. There are 13 residues in the CDR3. Germline V gives CDR1 SQVTM, CDR2 ANQGSEA. This CDR3 reads CSVEIVLTDTQYF. CDR3 bases: TGCAGCGTTGAAATAGTACTCACAGATACGCAGTATTTT.

The gene calls are TRBV4-3 and TRBJ2-7; TRBD2 agrees at 11 bases. The CDR3 spans 19 residues. The V and J ends lost 3 bases and 4 bases, in that order; junction bases with no gene match: 17. From germline, CDR1 is LGHNA and CDR2 YSLEER. The CDR3 coding sequence is TGCGCCAGCAGCCAGGGTGAGATTAGCGGGAGGGCCCTTCCATACGAGCAGTACTTC. This encodes CASSQGEISGRALPYEQYF.

This chain links TRBV5-5 with TRBJ2-3, with 8 nucleotides matching TRBD2. The CDR3 covers 14 residues. CDR1 is SGHKS and CDR2 is YYEKEE in the germline V gene (reference sequence). The V gene end was trimmed by 9 bases and the J gene end by 4 bases; junction bases not matched to a gene: 10. This chain's CDR3 is CATEAGAGPDTQYF. In DNA form, the CDR3 reads TGTGCCACCGAAGCGGGAGCGGGCCCAGATACGCAGTATTTT.

In the case of this clone: The sample has other DNA sequences that encode this CDR3 too. The chain combines TRBV7-8 with TRBJ2-5; D is possibly TRBD2 (5 bases). The V end was cut by 0 bases, the J end by 8 bases, with 10 bases between. Germline V gene data show CDR1 as SGHVS and CDR2 as FQNEAQ. This CDR3 is built from 13 residues. For the CDR3, the DNA is TGTGCCAGCAGCTTAGCAGGGAGCGGAACCCAGTACTTC. Its translation: CASSLAGSGTQYF.

This rearrangement joins TRBV7-2 to TRBJ2-5; 9 bases fit TRBD1. Near its end, the DNA agrees better with TRBJ2-7, so the J call may be wrong. The length of the CDR3 is 14 residues. CDR1 and CDR2 (germline): SGHTA, FQGNSA. CDR3 region: CASSPRQGAYEQYF. The CDR3 DNA sequence: TGTGCCAGCAGCCCCAGACAGGGGGCCTACGAGCAGTACTTC.

V and J are TRBV5-1 and TRBJ1-2; 9 nucleotides line up with TRBD1. V gave up 4 bases and J gave up 8 bases; unmatched junction bases: 9. CDR1 and CDR2 from the germline V gene are SGHRS and YFSETQ. This CDR3 contains 14 residues. For the CDR3, the DNA is TGCGCCAGCAGCGGCGGGACAGGGAATTTGGGCTACACCTTC. Amino acid sequence: CASSGGTGNLGYTF.

The J gene is TRBJ2-7, the V gene TRBV7-2; 7 nucleotides match TRBD1. Germline CDR1 and CDR2: SGHTA and FQGNSA. The CDR3 covers 14 residues. V shed 5 bases and J 4 bases; nucleotides not matched to a gene: 8. CDR3 coding DNA: TGTGCCAGCAGCCGCACCGGGACAGAATACGAGCAGTACTTC. This encodes CASSRTGTEYEQYF.

This clone was picked up a small number of times. The chain uses TRBV7-6 and TRBJ1-1, with unresolved D. V was cut by 0 bases and J by 1 base, with 15 bases left in between. The CDR3 runs 17 residues. Germline CDR1 and CDR2: SGHVS and FNYEAQ. Written as DNA, the CDR3 is TGTGCCAGCAGCTTAGCGGGCGGGGTCAAACAGAACACTGAAGCTTTCTTT. Translating it yields CASSLAGGVKQNTEAFF.

The chain employs TRBV7-2 and TRBJ2-5; D uncertain. This CDR3 has 15 amino acids. CDR1 is SGHTA, CDR2 FQGNSA, per germline. The V end was cut by 2 bases, the J end by 5 bases, with 15 bases between. In DNA form, the CDR3 reads TGTGCCAGCAGCTTACCACCAACAAGTAGCGAGACCCAGTACTTC. Translated, it gives CASSLPPTSSETQYF. Supplemented by reference TRBV7-2 and TRBJ2-5, the full variable domain reads GAGVSQSPSNKVTEKGKDVELRCDPISGHTALYWYRQSLGQGLEFLIYFQGNSAPDKSGLPSDRFSAERTGGSVSTLTIQRTQQEDSAVYLCASSLPPTSSETQYFGPGTRLLVL.

There are a few counts of this clone. This rearrangement joins TRBV6-1 to TRBJ2-5; 7 nucleotides line up with TRBD2. Looked up from germline, CDR1 is MNHNS and CDR2 is SASEGT. Trimming at V came to 6 bases and at J to 5 bases, leaving 12 bases not matched to a gene. CDR3 size: 15 residues. The CDR3 DNA is TGTGCCAGCAGACTCACGCTCCTCGGGAGGGAGACCCAGTACTTC. Its translation: CASRLTLLGRETQYF.

The gene calls are TRBV7-6 and TRBJ2-7, with a tentative D call TRBD2 (5 bases). CDR3 length equals 15 residues. Trimming shortened V by 4 bases and J by 2 bases, and 15 bases separated the two germline ends. CDR1 SGHVS and CDR2 FNYEAQ come from the germline V gene. CDR3 DNA sequence: TGTGCCAGCAGCTCCCAGAGCGGTCTCACCTACGAGCAGTACTTC. Its protein is CASSSQSGLTYEQYF.

A few counts support this clone. The chain links TRBV30 to TRBJ2-7, with 9 bases fitting TRBD2. Looked up from germline, CDR1 is GTSNPN and CDR2 is SVGIG (reference sequence). V dropped 1 base and J dropped 2; count of bases not matched to a gene: 12. The CDR3 runs to 17 residues. CDR3 in DNA: TGTGCCTGGAGTGACCCTCCCCGACTAGCGGTAACCTACGAGCAGTACTTC. Translating it yields CAWSDPPRLAVTYEQYF.

Notes on this clone: Other DNA sequences in this specimen translate into the identical CDR3. This sequence joins TRBV7-3 and TRBJ2-5; TRBD2 matches 7 bases. V trimming: 1 base; J trimming: 5 bases; junction bases outside the gene matches: 4. CDR1 and CDR2 from the germline V gene are SGHTA and FQGTGA. The CDR3 is 14 residues long. CDR3 amino acids: CASSLSGSGETQYF. CDR3 DNA sequence: TGTGCCAGCAGCTTAAGCGGGAGTGGCGAGACCCAGTACTTC.